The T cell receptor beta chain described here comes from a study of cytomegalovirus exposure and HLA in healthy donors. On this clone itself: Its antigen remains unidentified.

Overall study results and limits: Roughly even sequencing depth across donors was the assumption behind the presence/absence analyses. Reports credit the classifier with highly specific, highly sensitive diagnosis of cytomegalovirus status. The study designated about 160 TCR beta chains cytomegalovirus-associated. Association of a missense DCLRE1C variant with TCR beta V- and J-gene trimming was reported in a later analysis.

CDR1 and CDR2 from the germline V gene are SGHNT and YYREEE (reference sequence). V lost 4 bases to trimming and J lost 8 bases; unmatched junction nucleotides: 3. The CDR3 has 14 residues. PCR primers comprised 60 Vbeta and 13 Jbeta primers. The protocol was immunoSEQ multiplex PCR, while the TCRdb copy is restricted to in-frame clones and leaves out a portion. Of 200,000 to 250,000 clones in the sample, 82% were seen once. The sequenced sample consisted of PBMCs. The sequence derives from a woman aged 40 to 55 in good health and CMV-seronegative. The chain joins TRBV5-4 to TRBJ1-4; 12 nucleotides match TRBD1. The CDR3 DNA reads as TGTGCCAGCAGCCGGGACAGGGGGCACGAAAAACTGTTTTTT. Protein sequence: CASSRDRGHEKLFF.